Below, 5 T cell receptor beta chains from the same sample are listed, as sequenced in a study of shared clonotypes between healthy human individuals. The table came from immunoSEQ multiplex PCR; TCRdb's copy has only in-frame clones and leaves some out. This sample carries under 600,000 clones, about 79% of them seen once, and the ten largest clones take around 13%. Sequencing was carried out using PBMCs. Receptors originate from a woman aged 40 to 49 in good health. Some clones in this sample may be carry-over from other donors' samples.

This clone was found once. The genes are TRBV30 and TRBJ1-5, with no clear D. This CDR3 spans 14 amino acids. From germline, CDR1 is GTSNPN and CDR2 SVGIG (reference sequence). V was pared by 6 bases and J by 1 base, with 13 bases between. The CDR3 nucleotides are TGTGCCTGCCAAGACACCCGGAGCAATCAGCCCCAGCATTTT. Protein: CACQDTRSNQPQHF.

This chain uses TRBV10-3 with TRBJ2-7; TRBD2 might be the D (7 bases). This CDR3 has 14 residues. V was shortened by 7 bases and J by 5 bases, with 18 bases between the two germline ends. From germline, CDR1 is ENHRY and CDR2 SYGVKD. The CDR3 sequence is CAINSGQGGDEQYF. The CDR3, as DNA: TGTGCCATCAACTCGGGCCAAGGGGGGGACGAGCAGTACTTC.

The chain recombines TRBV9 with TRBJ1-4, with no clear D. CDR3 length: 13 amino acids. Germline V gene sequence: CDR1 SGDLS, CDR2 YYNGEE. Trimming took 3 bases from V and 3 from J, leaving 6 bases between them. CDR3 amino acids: CASSGEANEKLFF. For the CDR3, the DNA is TGTGCCAGCAGCGGAGAGGCTAATGAAAAACTGTTTTTT.

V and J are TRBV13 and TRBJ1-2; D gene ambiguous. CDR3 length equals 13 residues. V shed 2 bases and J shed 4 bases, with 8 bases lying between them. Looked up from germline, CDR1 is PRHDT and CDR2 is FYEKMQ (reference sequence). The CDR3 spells CASSLRGSYGYTF. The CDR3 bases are TGTGCCAGCAGCTTACGGGGAAGCTATGGCTACACCTTC.

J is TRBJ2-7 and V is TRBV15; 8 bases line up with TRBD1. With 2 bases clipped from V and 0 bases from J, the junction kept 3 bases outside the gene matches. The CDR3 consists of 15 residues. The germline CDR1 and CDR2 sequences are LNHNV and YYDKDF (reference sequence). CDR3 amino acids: CATSRPGQGSYEQYF. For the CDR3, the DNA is TGTGCCACCAGCAGACCTGGACAGGGCTCCTACGAGCAGTACTTC. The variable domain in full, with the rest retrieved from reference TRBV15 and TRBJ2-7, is DAMVIQNPRYQVTQFGKPVTLSCSQTLNHNVMYWYQQKSSQAPKLLFHYYDKDFNNEADTPDNFQSRRPNTSFCFLDIRSPGLGDTAMYLCATSRPGQGSYEQYFGPGTRLTVT.